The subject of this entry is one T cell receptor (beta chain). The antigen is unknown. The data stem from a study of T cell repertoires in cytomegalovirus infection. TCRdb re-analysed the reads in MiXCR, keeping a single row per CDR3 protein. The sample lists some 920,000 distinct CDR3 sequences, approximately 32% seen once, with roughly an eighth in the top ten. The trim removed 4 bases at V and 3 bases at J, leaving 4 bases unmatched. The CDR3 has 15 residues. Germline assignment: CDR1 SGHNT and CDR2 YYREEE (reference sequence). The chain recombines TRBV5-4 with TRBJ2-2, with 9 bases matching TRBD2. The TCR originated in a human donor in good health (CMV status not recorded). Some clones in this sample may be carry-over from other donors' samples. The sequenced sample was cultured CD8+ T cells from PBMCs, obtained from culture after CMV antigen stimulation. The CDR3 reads CASSPLAGDTGELFF. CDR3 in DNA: TGTGCCAGCAGCCCCTTAGCGGGGGACACCGGGGAGCTGTTTTTT.